These 30 T cell receptor beta chains were all obtained from the same sample, sequenced in a study of beta chain features in type 1 diabetes. As every portion of the isolated RNA was reverse transcribed, the sequencing read expressed TCRB transcripts. Data came from immunoSEQ multiplex PCR; TCRdb stores just in-frame clones and leaves some out. The sample records 110,000 to 150,000 clones, over 8% being singletons. The sequenced sample consisted of central memory CD4+ T cells from blood. These TCRs come from a woman in her thirties or forties in good health.

As DNA, the CDR3 is TGCGCCAGCAGCCAGAATAGCGGGGGACCCCGTGAGCAGTTCTTC. This codes for CASSQNSGGPREQFF. V is TRBV4-1 and J is TRBJ2-1; TRBD2 matches at 9 bases. Germline values: CDR1 MGHRA, CDR2 YSYEKL. The ends lost 3 bases at V and 9 bases at J; junction bases unmatched: 9. This CDR3 contains 15 residues.

This clone was recorded a few times. The V call is TRBV5-1, the J call TRBJ2-1, with 11 bases that match TRBD1. V shed 0 bases, J shed 2 bases, and the junction held 1 base outside the gene matches. CDR1 and CDR2 (germline): SGHRS, YFSETQ. The CDR3 extends over 16 amino acids. CDR3 amino acids: CASSLGDRGAYNEQFF. Written as DNA, the CDR3 is TGCGCCAGCAGCTTGGGGGACAGGGGGGCCTACAATGAGCAGTTCTTC.

On this clone itself: At the DNA level, this CDR3 is encoded by other sequences in the same sample as well. The chain couples TRBV7-2 to TRBJ2-1; 7 bases align to TRBD2. V dropped 5 bases and J dropped 0; count of bases not matched to a gene: 7. The CDR3 consists of 16 residues. Germline V gene lookup returns CDR1 SGHTA and CDR2 FQGNSA. In DNA, the CDR3 is TGTGCCAGCAGCCCCCCCCGGGGGGTCTCCTACAATGAGCAGTTCTTC. Translated: CASSPPRGVSYNEQFF. The entire variable domain, with the rest obtained from reference TRBV7-2 and TRBJ2-1, is as follows: GAGVSQSPSNKVTEKGKDVELRCDPISGHTALYWYRQSLGQGLEFLIYFQGNSAPDKSGLPSDRFSAERTGGSVSTLTIQRTQQEDSAVYLCASSPPRGVSYNEQFFGPGTRLTVL.

This chain links TRBV9 with TRBJ1-3; D uncertain. The CDR3 consists of 15 residues. The germline V gene has CDR1 SGDLS and CDR2 YYNGEE. Trimming took off 5 bases at V and 0 bases at J, with 12 bases between the two ends. For the CDR3, the DNA is TGTGCCAGCAGGCCGGGTCCTAGCTCTGGAAACACCATATATTTT. Its translation is CASRPGPSSGNTIYF. Supplemented by reference TRBV9 and TRBJ1-3, the full variable domain reads DSGVTQTPKHLITATGQRVTLRCSPRSGDLSVYWYQQSLDQGLQFLIQYYNGEERAKGNILERFSAQQFPDLHSELNLSSLELGDSALYFCASRPGPSSGNTIYFGEGSWLTVV.

The chain links TRBV4-3 to TRBJ1-2; a weak D match, TRBD1 (5 bases). The CDR3 consists of 14 residues. V shed 1 base and J shed 5 bases, with 11 bases lying between them. Germline CDR1 reads LGHNA; CDR2 reads YSLEER. The CDR3 DNA reads TGCGCCAGCAGCCAAGTTATGGGGCCGTATGGCTACACCTTC. As protein: CASSQVMGPYGYTF.

Note on this clone: The sample contains more than one DNA sequence encoding this CDR3. This rearrangement joins TRBV2 to TRBJ2-1, with unresolved D. Trimming left V 7 bases short and J 6 bases short, with 4 bases between. Germline-derived CDR1 and CDR2 are SNHLY and FYNNEI. The CDR3 runs 10 residues. For the CDR3, the DNA is TGTGCCAGCACCGGCAATGAGCAGTTCTTC. Protein sequence: CASTGNEQFF.

This sequence joins TRBV7-2 and TRBJ2-2, with D hard to call. Trimming stripped 5 bases from V and 1 base from J, with 8 bases between. The CDR3 runs to 14 residues. Germline CDR1 SGHTA, CDR2 FQGNSA. The DNA of the CDR3 is TGTGCCAGCAGCCCCGCTAGGAACACCGGGGAGCTGTTTTTT. This gives the protein CASSPARNTGELFF.

V is TRBV6-1 and J is TRBJ1-2; TRBD1 matches at 11 bases. This CDR3 has 13 residues. V was pared by 7 bases and J by 6 bases, with 4 bases of the junction left unmatched. Germline CDR1 reads MNHNS; CDR2 reads SASEGT. Written as DNA, the CDR3 is TGTGCCAGCACTACGGGACAGGGGGATGGCTACACCTTC. This gives the protein CASTTGQGDGYTF.

This chain joins TRBV2 and TRBJ2-5; unclear D gene. Looked up from germline, CDR1 is SNHLY and CDR2 is FYNNEI. V was clipped by 4 bases and J by 3 bases, with 3 bases between them. This CDR3 contains 11 residues. CDR3 residues: CASSVKETQYF. Written as DNA, the CDR3 is TGTGCCAGCAGTGTCAAAGAGACCCAGTACTTC.

This clone was seen at least ten times. This chain uses TRBV10-3 with TRBJ2-1; D gene unclear. CDR1 is ENHRY and CDR2 is SYGVKD in the germline V gene. Trimming left V 2 bases short and J 10 bases short, with 24 bases between. The CDR3 contains 17 residues. The CDR3 DNA sequence: TGTGCCATCAGTGAGACACAAGACCGATCTCACAGACGAGAGCAGTTCTTC. Translating it yields CAISETQDRSHRREQFF.

This clone was seen a handful of times. The rearrangement links TRBV6-5 to TRBJ2-7; no firm D call. The CDR3 is 14 residues long. Trimming pared 5 bases from V and 0 bases from J, leaving 11 bases between. Germline CDR1 is MNHEY and CDR2 is SVGAGI. In DNA, the CDR3 is TGTGCCAGCAGTGCGGTTTCCGCCTCCTACGAGCAGTACTTC. Translating it yields CASSAVSASYEQYF.

This clone has a handful of counts. The V call is TRBV7-2, the J call TRBJ2-7, with 7 bases lining up with TRBD2. V lost 6 bases, J lost 4 bases, and 6 bases stayed unmatched. Germline CDR1 is SGHTA and CDR2 is FQGNSA. This CDR3 is built from 13 residues. CDR3 DNA sequence: TGTGCCAGCAGACCCACGGGGGGTTACGAGCAGTACTTC. Its protein product is CASRPTGGYEQYF.

The rearrangement links TRBV19 to TRBJ2-5, with D perhaps TRBD1 (5 bases). V was clipped by 6 bases and J by 3 bases, with 14 bases between them. CDR1 and CDR2 from the germline V gene are LNHDA and SQIVND (reference sequence). The CDR3 has 14 amino acids. This CDR3 reads CASRGPLGEETQYF. As DNA, the CDR3 is TGTGCCAGTAGAGGCCCTTTAGGGGAAGAGACCCAGTACTTC.

Only a few counts were recorded for this clone. This chain connects TRBV10-3 to TRBJ1-2; 8 bases line up with TRBD1. Looked up from germline, CDR1 is ENHRY and CDR2 is SYGVKD. Trimming removed 10 bases from V and 8 bases from J; junction bases left unmatched: 9. The CDR3 extends over 12 amino acids. The CDR3 loop reads CASELGQGGYTF. The CDR3 DNA reads as TGTGCCAGCGAACTCGGACAGGGAGGCTACACCTTC.

This clone was detected only a few times. This chain joins TRBV21-1 and TRBJ2-7; TRBD1, the table's D call, was not compared with the DNA. TRBV21-1 corresponds to a pseudogene. The CDR3 extends over 13 amino acids. The CDR3, as DNA: TGTGCCAGCAGGGCCCAGGGCCACTACGAGCAGTACTTC. Amino acids: CASRAQGHYEQYF.

This chain uses TRBV6-5 with TRBJ2-5, with 8 bases fitting TRBD1. V lost 5 bases and J lost 6; bases outside the gene matches: 8. The CDR3 extends over 14 amino acids. Germline assignment: CDR1 MNHEY and CDR2 SVGAGI. CDR3 residues: CASSLQGVQQTQYF. The CDR3 coding sequence is TGTGCCAGCAGTCTACAGGGGGTTCAACAGACCCAGTACTTC.

This clone appeared a few times. V and J are TRBV2 and TRBJ1-1, with a weak D call TRBD1 (5 bases). The CDR3 loop spans 12 amino acids. In germline, CDR1 is SNHLY, CDR2 FYNNEI. Between the trimmed V and J ends, which lost 7 bases and 11 bases, there was a span of 17 bases. The DNA for the CDR3 is TGTGCCAGCAAAGGGGAAGGGCGGACCGCTTTCTTT. It yields the protein CASKGEGRTAFF.

V and J are TRBV7-9 and TRBJ2-7; the match to TRBD2 covers 8 bases. This CDR3 has 14 amino acids. V shed 2 bases and J 5 bases; nucleotides not matched to a gene: 5. Per germline, CDR1 SEHNR and CDR2 FQNEAQ (reference sequence). The CDR3 loop reads CASSLRGGGDEQYF. CDR3 DNA: TGTGCCAGCAGCTTACGGGGGGGCGGCGACGAGCAGTACTTC.

A few counts support this clone. This rearrangement joins TRBV29-1 to TRBJ2-3, with 8 bases aligning to TRBD1. The length of the CDR3 is 12 residues. After removal of 4 bases from V and 6 bases from J, the junction contained 3 bases not matched to a gene. The germline V gene has CDR1 SQVTM and CDR2 ANQGSEA. The chain's CDR3 is CSVVDRVDTQYF. The CDR3 DNA is TGCAGCGTTGTGGACAGGGTTGATACGCAGTATTTT.

This clone was recorded at least ten times. The chain has TRBV29-1 and TRBJ2-7, with 9 bases aligning to TRBD1. The V gene end was trimmed by 6 bases and the J gene end by 4 bases; junction bases not matched to a gene: 7. CDR3 length: 13 residues. CDR1 is SQVTM and CDR2 is ANQGSEA in the germline V gene. As DNA, the CDR3 is TGCAGCGTGAACCGGGACAGGGAGTACGAGCAGTACTTC. It encodes CSVNRDREYEQYF.

This clone was counted only a few times. This sequence joins TRBV27 and TRBJ1-2; D is unresolved. The CDR3 has 14 residues. The V and J ends lost 7 bases and 2 bases respectively, with 14 bases between them. Germline V CDR1 and CDR2: MNHEY, SMNVEV (reference sequence). The CDR3 nucleotides are TGTGCCAGCACACGATCCGGGATGAACTATGGCTACACCTTC. Translated, it gives CASTRSGMNYGYTF.

J is TRBJ1-4 and V is TRBV2; maybe TRBD1 (5 bases). This CDR3 has 14 amino acids. V lost 2 bases to trimming and J lost 7 bases, with 11 bases between them. Germline values: CDR1 SNHLY, CDR2 FYNNEI. This CDR3 reads CASSEIGVGEKLFF. The CDR3 region has the DNA TGTGCCAGCAGTGAAATAGGGGTGGGTGAAAAACTGTTTTTT.

The rearrangement uses TRBV13 and TRBJ1-2, with TRBD1 matching over 10 bases. Germline-derived CDR1 and CDR2 are PRHDT and FYEKMQ (reference sequence). Unmatched junction bases numbered 17, after V lost 5 bases and J lost 5 bases. This CDR3 region has 18 residues. The CDR3 loop reads CASSTRNDRGRRLYGYTF. CDR3 nucleotide sequence: TGTGCCAGCAGCACTCGGAATGACAGGGGGCGACGGCTTTATGGCTACACCTTC.

The chain links TRBV5-1 to TRBJ1-1; D remains ambiguous. Germline CDR1 and CDR2: SGHRS and YFSETQ. This CDR3 has 12 amino acids. Deletions cut 7 bases from V and 3 bases from J, with 10 bases between. Written as DNA, the CDR3 is TGCGCCAGCGCAAACAGTGACACTGAAGCTTTCTTT. This sequence encodes CASANSDTEAFF.

In this sample, this clone turned up once. This rearrangement joins TRBV5-1 to TRBJ1-4, with no clear D. From germline, CDR1 is SGHRS and CDR2 YFSETQ. The CDR3 covers 14 residues. V was clipped by 1 base and J by 3 bases, with 7 bases between them. The CDR3: CASSLRRPNEKLFF. The CDR3 DNA reads TGCGCCAGCAGCTTGCGCAGGCCTAATGAAAAACTGTTTTTT.

The V and J genes are TRBV7-2 and TRBJ2-7; 8 bases agree with TRBD1. Germline loops: CDR1 SGHTA, CDR2 FQGNSA. Germline trimming cut 1 base from V and 5 bases from J; bases unmatched to any gene: 13. The length of the CDR3 is 17 residues. The CDR3 coding sequence is TGTGCCAGCAGCTTAGAGTCGAGGCGACAGGGGTTCAACGAGCAGTACTTC. Translation: CASSLESRRQGFNEQYF.

This clone was counted between two and nine times. This sequence joins TRBV14 and TRBJ2-5; D ambiguous. Trimming pared 1 base from V and 5 bases from J, leaving 8 bases between. This CDR3 spans 13 amino acids. Germline V CDR1 and CDR2: SGHDN, FVKESK. CDR3 sequence reads: CASSQVGPETQYF. The DNA for the CDR3 is TGTGCCAGCAGCCAAGTGGGCCCGGAGACCCAGTACTTC.

V gene TRBV5-1 combines with J gene TRBJ2-2; D not resolved. CDR1 and CDR2 from the germline V gene are SGHRS and YFSETQ. Trimming took 1 base from V and 4 from J, leaving 5 bases between them. The CDR3 covers 13 residues. This CDR3 reads CASSLLLTGELFF. The CDR3 DNA reads TGCGCCAGCAGCTTGCTCCTCACCGGGGAGCTGTTTTTT.

This clone was counted a few times. The CDR3 bases are TGTGCCAGCAGTGGTGGGCTAGCGGGGGCCCATGGAGAGACCCAGTACTTC. Translation gives CASSGGLAGAHGETQYF. The chain joins TRBV2 to TRBJ2-5; TRBD2 aligns across 10 bases. Per the germline V gene, CDR1 is SNHLY and CDR2 is FYNNEI. The V gene end was trimmed by 4 bases and the J gene end by 4 bases; junction bases not matched to a gene: 12. The CDR3 has 17 amino acids.

V usage is TRBV6-5 and J usage is TRBJ1-2; no firm D call. Germline V gives CDR1 MNHEY, CDR2 SVGAGI. Trimming took off 0 bases at V and 1 base at J, with 12 bases between the two ends. The CDR3 sequence is 16 residues long. CDR3 residues: CASSYSKQPDNYGYTF. Here the CDR3 DNA reads TGTGCCAGCAGTTACTCGAAACAGCCCGATAACTATGGCTACACCTTC.